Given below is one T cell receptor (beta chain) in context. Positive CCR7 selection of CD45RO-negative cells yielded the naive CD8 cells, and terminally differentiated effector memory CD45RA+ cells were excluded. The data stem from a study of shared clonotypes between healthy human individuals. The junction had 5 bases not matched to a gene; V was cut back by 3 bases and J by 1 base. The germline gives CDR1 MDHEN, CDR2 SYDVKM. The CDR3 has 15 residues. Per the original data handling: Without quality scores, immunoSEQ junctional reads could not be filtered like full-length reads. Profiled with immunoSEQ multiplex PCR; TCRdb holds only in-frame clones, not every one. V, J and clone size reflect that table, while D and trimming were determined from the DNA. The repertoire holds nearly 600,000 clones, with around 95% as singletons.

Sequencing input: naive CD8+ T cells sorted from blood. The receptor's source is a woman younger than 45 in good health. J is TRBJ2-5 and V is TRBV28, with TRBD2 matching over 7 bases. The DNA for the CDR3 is TGTGCCAGCAGTTTGGAGCTAGCGGTCCAAGAGACCCAGTACTTC. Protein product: CASSLELAVQETQYF.